This T cell receptor (beta chain) was observed in a study of blood T cells in healthy people across ages. Comment on this clonotype: Its target is unknown.

Study-wide points: PBMCs went unsorted, and a conclusive naive versus antigen-experienced comparison was therefore prevented. Long-lived donors carried more naive CD4+ cells and greater diversity than aged donors.

Alongside a J-beta primer mix, a sample-barcoded 5' primer served in a second PCR lasting about 6 to 11 cycles. Each cDNA molecule was tagged by a template-switch adaptor with 12 random nucleotides. MiXCR was run by TCRdb on the 5' RACE reads, yielding one entry per CDR3 protein. The profile covers roughly 700,000 distinct CDR3 sequences, with 32% appearing a single time and 15% taken by the ten largest. CDR1 and CDR2 (germline): MNHEY, SVGEGT. This CDR3 spans 16 amino acids. The TCR originated in a woman of 80 years or more in good health. Specimen: blood. The J gene is TRBJ2-1, the V gene TRBV6-2 or TRBV6-3, with 9 bases aligning to TRBD1. The J call may be incorrect, as the DNA end agrees better with TRBJ2-7. The CDR3 sequence: CASSYSRQGVYNEQYF. CDR3 nucleotides: TGTGCCAGCAGTTACTCAAGACAGGGGGTCTACAATGAGCAGTACTTC.